The 21 T cell receptor beta chains listed next were all sequenced from one sample in a study of blood T cells in healthy people across ages. The authors ran a second PCR of roughly 6 to 12 cycles using a sample-barcoded 5' primer and a J-beta primer mix. MiXCR, applied by TCRdb to the 5' RACE reads, yields one record per CDR3 protein. The profile shows more than 550,000 distinct CDR3 sequences, about a fifth of them singletons. The sample consisted of blood. The receptors here all came from a man in his sixties or seventies in good health.

This clonotype was picked up a small number of times. The V and J genes are TRBV12-3 or TRBV12-4 and TRBJ1-6; D remains unclear. Trimming removed 2 bases from V and 4 bases from J, with 12 bases in between. The CDR3 is 16 residues long. The CDR3 reads CASSLSGPSYNSPLHF. For the CDR3, the DNA is TGTGCCAGCAGTTTAAGTGGACCCTCATATAATTCACCCCTCCACTTT.

This clonotype was seen a handful of times. The chain links TRBV5-1 to TRBJ2-1, with 9 bases identical to TRBD1. This CDR3 is 20 amino acids long. Germline CDR1 SGHRS, CDR2 YFSETQ. Trimming removed 3 bases from V and 0 bases from J; junction bases left unmatched: 16. The CDR3 reads CASSWPGQGSGVGSYNEQFF. As DNA, the CDR3 is TGCGCCAGCAGCTGGCCAGGACAGGGGAGCGGGGTAGGCTCCTACAATGAGCAGTTCTTC.

This clonotype was observed a few times. This sequence joins TRBV12-3 or TRBV12-4 and TRBJ1-1, with 9 positions matching TRBD1. CDR3 length equals 13 residues. The V and J ends lost 6 bases and 7 bases, in that order; junction bases with no gene match: 6. CDR3 DNA sequence: TGTGCCAGCAGAAAGGGACAGGGCCTTGAAGCTTTCTTT. Protein product: CASRKGQGLEAFF.

This clonotype was seen a handful of times. This chain uses TRBV5-5 with TRBJ2-5, with 7 bases matching TRBD1. This CDR3 region has 14 residues. Germline assignment: CDR1 SGHKS and CDR2 YYEKEE (reference sequence). The V segment lost 3 bases and the J segment 5 bases; nucleotides outside the gene matches: 7. The CDR3 DNA is TGTGCCAGCAGCTCAGGGGGTACGAGGGAGACCCAGTACTTC. Protein product: CASSSGGTRETQYF.

This rearrangement joins TRBV7-9 to TRBJ2-5, with 9 nucleotides matching TRBD2. The J segment lost 0 bases and the V segment lost 5 bases, leaving 7 bases of the junction unmatched. Germline assignment: CDR1 SEHNR and CDR2 FQNEAQ (reference sequence). The CDR3 spans 16 residues. The CDR3 loop reads CASSEGLAGYQETQYF. In DNA, the CDR3 is TGTGCCAGCAGCGAAGGGCTAGCGGGGTACCAAGAGACCCAGTACTTC.

V and J are TRBV7-8 and TRBJ1-4; D is perhaps TRBD1 (5 bases). CDR1 is SGHVS and CDR2 is FQNEAQ in the germline V gene. This CDR3 region has 14 residues. The germline V and J ends were trimmed by 6 bases and 8 bases, with 16 bases remaining between them. DNA for the CDR3: TGTGCCAGCAGGCCGGGGGGTAAATGGGAAAAACTGTTTTTT. Translated, it gives CASRPGGKWEKLFF.

The rearrangement links TRBV5-1 to TRBJ1-1; D is ambiguous. This CDR3 spans 14 amino acids. Trimming shortened V by 2 bases and J by 5 bases, and 13 bases separated the two germline ends. CDR1 and CDR2 from the germline V gene are SGHRS and YFSETQ. DNA of the CDR3: TGCGCCAGCAGCTTAAAGTTATTGAGTACTGAAGCTTTCTTT. It encodes CASSLKLLSTEAFF.

The CDR3 sequence: CASSLGGSSNEQFF. The CDR3 coding sequence is TGTGCCAGCAGCTTGGGCGGGAGTAGTAATGAGCAGTTCTTC. This sequence joins TRBV7-2 and TRBJ2-7; 7 bases map to TRBD2. The tail of the sequence fits TRBJ2-1 better, so the J call may be wrong. The CDR3 is made up of 14 amino acids. The V gene's germline CDR1 is SGHTA and CDR2 FQGNSA.

J is TRBJ2-6 and V is TRBV6-5, with D possibly TRBD1 on 6 matching bases. Trimming cost V 7 bases and J 4 bases, with 14 bases left between them. The CDR3 contains 15 residues. CDR1 is MNHEY and CDR2 is SVGAGI in the germline V gene. Here the CDR3 DNA reads TGTGCCAGCACCCACAGGGTGAGAGGGGCCAACGTCCTGACTTTC. Translating it yields CASTHRVRGANVLTF.

The gene calls are TRBV3-1 and TRBJ1-4; TRBD1 matches 8 bases. CDR3 length: 14 amino acids. In germline, CDR1 is LGHDT, CDR2 YNNKEL (reference sequence). V was clipped by 6 bases and J by 7 bases; unmatched bases: 7. The CDR3 DNA reads TGTGCCAGCAGTCCGGACAGGGTTGCTGAAAAACTGTTTTTT. This codes for CASSPDRVAEKLFF.

J is TRBJ2-1 and V is TRBV10-3, with 7 positions matching TRBD1. The germline gives CDR1 ENHRY, CDR2 SYGVKD. Unmatched junction bases numbered 11, after V lost 8 bases and J lost 1 base. The CDR3 covers 16 residues. The CDR3 DNA reads TGTGCCATCCTATCCGGGACAGCGATTTCCTACAATGAGCAGTTCTTC. Encoded protein: CAILSGTAISYNEQFF.

V and J are TRBV5-1 and TRBJ2-2, with 10 nucleotides matching TRBD2. The germline gives CDR1 SGHRS, CDR2 YFSETQ. This CDR3 comprises 15 residues. The V segment lost 4 bases and the J segment 6 bases; nucleotides outside the gene matches: 6. In DNA form, the CDR3 reads TGCGCCAGCAGCGCCGGGACTAGCGAAGCCGGGGAGCTGTTTTTT. This codes for CASSAGTSEAGELFF.

Only a few counts were recorded for this clonotype. The V call is TRBV4-1, the J call TRBJ2-1, with 7 bases aligning to TRBD1. The CDR3 sequence is 18 residues long. Looked up from germline, CDR1 is MGHRA and CDR2 is YSYEKL. The V segment lost 0 bases and the J segment 4 bases; nucleotides outside the gene matches: 12. The CDR3 region has the DNA TGCGCCAGCAGCCAAGAGGCCCCGGGACAGTTCTTTTACAATGAGCAGTTCTTC. Its translation is CASSQEAPGQFFYNEQFF.

There are a few counts of this clonotype. The chain is built from TRBV14 and TRBJ2-3; no definite D call. The germline V gene encodes CDR1 SGHDN and CDR2 FVKESK. There are 13 residues in the CDR3. Trimming shortened V by 4 bases and J by 2 bases, and 7 bases separated the two germline ends. Here the CDR3 reads CASSRQLTDTQYF. The DNA for the CDR3 is TGTGCCAGCAGCCGGCAACTCACAGATACGCAGTATTTT.

The sample holds one count of this clonotype. The rearrangement joins TRBV7-6 to TRBJ2-3, with 8 positions matching TRBD2. V gave up 6 bases and J gave up 0 bases; unmatched junction bases: 11. This CDR3 is 17 amino acids long. Germline loops: CDR1 SGHVS, CDR2 FNYEAQ. The CDR3 is CASSARGDSSSTDTQYF. The CDR3, as DNA: TGTGCCAGCAGTGCGCGGGGGGATTCCTCTAGCACAGATACGCAGTATTTT.

The rearrangement links TRBV27 to TRBJ2-3, with D possibly matching TRBD1 (6 bases). V shed 7 bases and J shed 1 base, with 15 bases lying between them. The germline V gene has CDR1 MNHEY and CDR2 SMNVEV (reference sequence). The CDR3 spans 15 residues. The CDR3 region has the DNA TGTGCCAGCAACCAACAGGGTTGGGGCACAGATACGCAGTATTTT. Translation: CASNQQGWGTDTQYF.

The V and J genes are TRBV9 and TRBJ2-5; 7 bases fit TRBD2. The tail of the sequence fits TRBJ2-1 better, so the J call may be wrong. The CDR3 length is 16 residues. Germline CDR1 is SGDLS and CDR2 is YYNGEE. The CDR3 DNA reads TGTGCCAGCAGCGTCCTGGGACTATCCCAGGGAAATGAGCAGTTCTTC. Protein: CASSVLGLSQGNEQFF.

This clonotype showed up many times. The V and J genes are TRBV3-1 and TRBJ1-6, with D maybe TRBD1 (5 bases). Germline lookup yields CDR1 LGHDT and CDR2 YNNKEL (reference sequence). V was cut by 1 base and J by 9 bases, with 16 bases left in between. This CDR3 region has 16 residues. The CDR3, as DNA: TGTGCCAGCAGCCAAGGTTTCTCCCAGGGAGGTTCACCCCTCCACTTT. It translates to CASSQGFSQGGSPLHF.

The sample holds many counts of this clonotype. The chain joins TRBV5-6 to TRBJ2-5; D is unclear. The CDR3 consists of 15 residues. V was shortened by 1 base and J by 5 bases, with 15 bases between the two germline ends. Germline V gene lookup returns CDR1 SGHDT and CDR2 YYEEEE. For the CDR3, the DNA is TGTGCCAGCAGCTTGCCTCGCACGGATGAGGAGACCCAGTACTTC. Its protein product is CASSLPRTDEETQYF.

In its sample, this clonotype was seen a few times. The chain carries TRBV6-1 and TRBJ2-5; D not resolved. The J call may not be correct, given that the DNA end is closer to TRBJ2-1. Germline V gene lookup returns CDR1 MNHNS and CDR2 SASEGT. This CDR3 comprises 11 residues. DNA of the CDR3: TGTGCCAGCAGCCGAAGCCCAGAGCAGTTCTTC. Encoded protein: CASSRSPEQFF.

The gene calls are TRBV5-1 and TRBJ1-5, with D uncertain. This CDR3 spans 13 amino acids. Trimming left V 4 bases short and J 3 bases short, with 8 bases between. From germline, CDR1 is SGHRS and CDR2 YFSETQ. Written as DNA, the CDR3 is TGCGCCAGCAGCCTGGACGACAATCAGCCCCAGCATTTT. Translated: CASSLDDNQPQHF.